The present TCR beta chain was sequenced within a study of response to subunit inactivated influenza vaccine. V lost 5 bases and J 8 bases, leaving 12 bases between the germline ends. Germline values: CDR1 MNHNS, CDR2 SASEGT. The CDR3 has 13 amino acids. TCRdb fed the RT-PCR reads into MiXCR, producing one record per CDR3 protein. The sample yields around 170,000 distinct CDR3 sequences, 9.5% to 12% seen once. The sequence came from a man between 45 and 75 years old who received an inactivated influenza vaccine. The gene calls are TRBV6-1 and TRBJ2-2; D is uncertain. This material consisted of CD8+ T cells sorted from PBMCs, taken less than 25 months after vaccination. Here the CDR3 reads CASSPKLAGELFF. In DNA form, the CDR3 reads TGTGCCAGCAGTCCCAAACTCGCGGGGGAGCTGTTTTTT.